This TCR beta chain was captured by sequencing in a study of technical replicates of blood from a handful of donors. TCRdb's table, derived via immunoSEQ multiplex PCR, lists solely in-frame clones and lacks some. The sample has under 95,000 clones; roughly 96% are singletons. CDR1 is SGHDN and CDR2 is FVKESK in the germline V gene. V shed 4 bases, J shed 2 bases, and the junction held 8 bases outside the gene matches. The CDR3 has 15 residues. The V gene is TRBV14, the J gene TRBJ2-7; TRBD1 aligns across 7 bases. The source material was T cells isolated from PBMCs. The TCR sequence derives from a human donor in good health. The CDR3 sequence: CASSLRQGPTYEQYF. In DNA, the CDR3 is TGTGCCAGCAGCCTCCGACAGGGTCCCACCTACGAGCAGTACTTC.